Included here is one TCR beta chain sequence, with context. Clones were read by immunoSEQ multiplex PCR, and TCRdb kept only the in-frame ones, dropping some. Of 40,000 to 45,000 clones in the sample, around 92% are singletons; the top ten hold 9.5% to 15%. These data are taken from a study of blood T cell repertoires in COVID-19. Overall study context: Researchers got acute and convalescent COVID-19 samples from the United States, Italy and Spain. Nucleic acid was either cDNA or gDNA, and it came from T cells, B-cell-depleted T cells, or PBMCs.

The CDR3 has 12 amino acids. Looked up from germline, CDR1 is MDHEN and CDR2 is SYDVKM. Between the trimmed V and J ends, which lost 6 bases and 4 bases, there was a span of 10 bases. The sample comprised peripheral blood. The chain uses TRBV28 and TRBJ2-7; D is possibly TRBD2 (6 bases). This receptor was identified in a human donor in a cohort sampled during active COVID-19. CDR3 sequence reads: CASSPGVYEQYF. The CDR3 DNA reads as TGTGCCAGCAGCCCGGGAGTATACGAGCAGTACTTC.